This entry describes one T cell receptor beta chain. The sample comes from a study of T cell changes during pregnancy in multiple sclerosis. Profiled with immunoSEQ multiplex PCR; TCRdb holds only in-frame clones, not every one. Of over 30,000 clones listed, 92% are singletons. Sequences were obtained from PBMCs (not recorded whether the cells were cultured). The sequence derives from a female donor with multiple sclerosis, enrolled in a pregnancy study.

The CDR3 DNA sequence: TGTGCCAGCAGAGACGCAGGGAGATCACAGTACTTC. Translated, it gives CASRDAGRSQYF. This sequence joins TRBV6-1 and TRBJ2-7, with D perhaps TRBD1 or TRBD2 (5 bases each). Germline CDR1 reads MNHNS; CDR2 reads SASEGT. This CDR3 comprises 12 residues. Trimming stripped 6 bases from V and 10 bases from J, with 16 bases between.